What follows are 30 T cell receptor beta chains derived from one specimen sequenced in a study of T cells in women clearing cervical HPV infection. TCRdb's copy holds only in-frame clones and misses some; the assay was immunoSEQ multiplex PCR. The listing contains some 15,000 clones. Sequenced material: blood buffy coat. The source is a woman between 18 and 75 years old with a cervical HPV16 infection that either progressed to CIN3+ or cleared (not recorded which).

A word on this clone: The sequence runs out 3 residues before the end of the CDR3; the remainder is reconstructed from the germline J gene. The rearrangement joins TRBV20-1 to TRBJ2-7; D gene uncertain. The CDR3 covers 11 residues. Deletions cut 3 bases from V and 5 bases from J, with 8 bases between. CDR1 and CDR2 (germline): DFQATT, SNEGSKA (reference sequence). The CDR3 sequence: CSASSGNEQYF. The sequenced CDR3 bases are TGCAGTGCTAGTTCGGGTAACGAG.

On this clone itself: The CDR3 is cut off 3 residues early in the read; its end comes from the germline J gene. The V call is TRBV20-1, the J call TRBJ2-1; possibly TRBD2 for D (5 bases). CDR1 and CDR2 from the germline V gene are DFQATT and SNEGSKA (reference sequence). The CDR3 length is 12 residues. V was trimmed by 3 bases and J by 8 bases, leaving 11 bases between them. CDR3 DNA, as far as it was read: TGCAGTGCTAGGAAAACTAGTGATGAG. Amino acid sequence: CSARKTSDE. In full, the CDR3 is CSARKTSDEQFF.

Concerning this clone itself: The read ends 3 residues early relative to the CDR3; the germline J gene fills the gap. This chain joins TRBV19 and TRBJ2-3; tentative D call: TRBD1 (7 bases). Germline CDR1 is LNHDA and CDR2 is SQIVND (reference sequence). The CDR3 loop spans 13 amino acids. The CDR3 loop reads CASSRGVNQPQYF. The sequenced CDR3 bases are TGTGCCAGTAGCAGGGGGGTTAATCAGCCG.

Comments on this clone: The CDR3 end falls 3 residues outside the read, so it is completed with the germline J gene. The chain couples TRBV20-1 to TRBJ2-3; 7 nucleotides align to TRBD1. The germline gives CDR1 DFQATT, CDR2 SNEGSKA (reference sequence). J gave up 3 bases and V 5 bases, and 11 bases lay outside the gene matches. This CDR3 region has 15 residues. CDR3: CSARQGSTTTDTQYF. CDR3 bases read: TGCAGTGCTCGACAGGGCTCCACAACTACAGATACG.

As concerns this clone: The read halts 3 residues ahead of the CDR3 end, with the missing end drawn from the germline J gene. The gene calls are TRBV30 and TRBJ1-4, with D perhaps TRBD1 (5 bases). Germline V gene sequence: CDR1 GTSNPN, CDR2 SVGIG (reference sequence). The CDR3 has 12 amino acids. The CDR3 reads CAVTSGANVLFF. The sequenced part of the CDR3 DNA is TGTGCCGTTACCTCTGGGGCCAACGTA.

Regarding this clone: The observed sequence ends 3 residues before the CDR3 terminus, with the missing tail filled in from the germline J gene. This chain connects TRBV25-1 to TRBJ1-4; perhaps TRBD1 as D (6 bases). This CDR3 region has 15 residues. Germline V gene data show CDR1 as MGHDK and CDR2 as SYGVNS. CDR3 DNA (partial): TGTGCCAGCAGTGAAACGCCAGGGGATTCATCACCA. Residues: CASSETPGDSSP. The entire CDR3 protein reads CASSETPGDSSPLFF.

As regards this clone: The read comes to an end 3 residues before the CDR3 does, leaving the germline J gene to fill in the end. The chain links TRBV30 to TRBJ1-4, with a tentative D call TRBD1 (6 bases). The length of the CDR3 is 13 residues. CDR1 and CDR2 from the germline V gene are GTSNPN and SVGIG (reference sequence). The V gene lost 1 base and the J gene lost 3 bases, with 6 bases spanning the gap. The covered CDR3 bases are TGTGCCTGGAGTGGGACAGCTAATGAAAAA. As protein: CAWSGTANEK. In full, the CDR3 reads CAWSGTANEKLFF.

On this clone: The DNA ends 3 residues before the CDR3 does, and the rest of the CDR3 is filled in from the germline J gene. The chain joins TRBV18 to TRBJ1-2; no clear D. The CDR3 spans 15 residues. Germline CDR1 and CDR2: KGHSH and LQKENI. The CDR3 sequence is CASSPPGLAFNDYTF. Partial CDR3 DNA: TGTGCCAGCTCACCCCCAGGACTAGCGTTCAACGAC.

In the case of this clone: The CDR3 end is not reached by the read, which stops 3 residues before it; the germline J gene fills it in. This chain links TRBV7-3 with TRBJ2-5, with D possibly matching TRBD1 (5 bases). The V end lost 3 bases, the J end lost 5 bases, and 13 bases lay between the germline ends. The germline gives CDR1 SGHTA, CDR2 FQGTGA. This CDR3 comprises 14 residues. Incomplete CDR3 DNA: TGTGCCAGCAGCTTTAAGGACAAGGCGGAGACC. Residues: CASSFKDKAET. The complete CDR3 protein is CASSFKDKAETQYF.

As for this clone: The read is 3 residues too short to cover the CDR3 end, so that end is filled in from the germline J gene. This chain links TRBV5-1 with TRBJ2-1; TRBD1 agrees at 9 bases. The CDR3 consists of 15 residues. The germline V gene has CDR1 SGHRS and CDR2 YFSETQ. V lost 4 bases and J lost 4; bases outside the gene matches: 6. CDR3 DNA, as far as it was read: TGCGCCAGCAGCCTGACAGGGGGGACGTACAATGAG. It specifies CASSLTGGTYNE. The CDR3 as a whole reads CASSLTGGTYNEQFF.

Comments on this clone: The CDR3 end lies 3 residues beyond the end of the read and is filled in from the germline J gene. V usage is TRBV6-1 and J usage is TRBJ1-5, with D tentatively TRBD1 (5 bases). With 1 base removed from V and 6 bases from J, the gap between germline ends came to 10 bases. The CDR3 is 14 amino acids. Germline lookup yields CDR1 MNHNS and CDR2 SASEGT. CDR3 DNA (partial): TGTGCCAGCAGTGAAGGGCAGGGCTTTCAGCCC. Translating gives CASSEGQGFQP. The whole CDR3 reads CASSEGQGFQPQHF.

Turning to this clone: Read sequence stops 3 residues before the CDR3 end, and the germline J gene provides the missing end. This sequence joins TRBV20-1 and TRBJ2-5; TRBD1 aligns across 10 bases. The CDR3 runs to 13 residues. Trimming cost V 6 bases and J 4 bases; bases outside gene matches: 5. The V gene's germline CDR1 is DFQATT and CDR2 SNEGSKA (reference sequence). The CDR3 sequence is CSAPGTGVETQYF. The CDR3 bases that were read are TGCAGTGCCCCTGGGACAGGGGTAGAGACC.

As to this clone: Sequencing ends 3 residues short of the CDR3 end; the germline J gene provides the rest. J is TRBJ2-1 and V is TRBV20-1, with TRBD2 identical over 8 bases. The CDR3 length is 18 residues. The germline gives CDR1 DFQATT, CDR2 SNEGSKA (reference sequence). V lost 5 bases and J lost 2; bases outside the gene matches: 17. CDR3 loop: CSAQVPAGGLLTYNEQFF. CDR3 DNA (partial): TGCAGTGCTCAAGTCCCCGCGGGGGGCCTCTTAACCTACAATGAG.

CDR3 residues: CASSTDSGANVLTF. Partial CDR3 DNA: TGTGCCAGCAGTACGGACAGTGGGGCCAACGTC. The J gene is TRBJ2-6, the V gene TRBV11-3; tentative D call: TRBD1 (6 bases). The read is 3 residues too short to cover the CDR3 end, so that end is filled in from the germline J gene. Germline CDR1 is SGHNT and CDR2 is YENEEA. There are 14 residues in the CDR3. Trimming left V 6 bases short and J 3 bases short, with 9 bases between.

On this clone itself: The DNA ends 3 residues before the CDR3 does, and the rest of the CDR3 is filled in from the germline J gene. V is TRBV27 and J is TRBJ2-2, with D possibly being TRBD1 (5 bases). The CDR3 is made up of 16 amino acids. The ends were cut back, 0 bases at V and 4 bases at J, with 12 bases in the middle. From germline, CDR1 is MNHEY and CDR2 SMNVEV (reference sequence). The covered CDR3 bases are TGTGCCAGCAGTTTATCTGGCAGGGTTTTCACCGGGGAG. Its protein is CASSLSGRVFTGE. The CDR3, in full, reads CASSLSGRVFTGELFF.

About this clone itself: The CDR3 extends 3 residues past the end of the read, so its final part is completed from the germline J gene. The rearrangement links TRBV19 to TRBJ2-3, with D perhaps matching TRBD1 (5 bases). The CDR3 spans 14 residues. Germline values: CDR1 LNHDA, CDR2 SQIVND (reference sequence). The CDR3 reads CASKDTAGDQPQYF. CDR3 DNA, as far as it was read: TGTGCCAGTAAGGACACAGCAGGCGATCAGCCG.

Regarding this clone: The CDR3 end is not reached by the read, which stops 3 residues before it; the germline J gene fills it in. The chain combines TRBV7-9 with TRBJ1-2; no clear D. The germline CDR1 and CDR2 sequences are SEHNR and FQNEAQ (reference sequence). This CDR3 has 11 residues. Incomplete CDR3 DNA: TGTGCCAGTGGGGAGCGGGATACC. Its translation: CASGERDT. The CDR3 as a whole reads CASGERDTYTF.

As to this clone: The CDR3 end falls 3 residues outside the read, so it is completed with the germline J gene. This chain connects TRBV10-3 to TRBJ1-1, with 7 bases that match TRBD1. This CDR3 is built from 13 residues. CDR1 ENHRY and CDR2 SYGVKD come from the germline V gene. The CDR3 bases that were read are TGTGCCATCTCGACAGGACAGGATGCAAAA. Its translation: CAISTGQDAK. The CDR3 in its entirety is CAISTGQDAKAFF.

The sequenced CDR3 bases are TGTGCCAGCAGCTTGGACAGGGGG. It yields the protein CASSLDRG. The CDR3, in full, reads CASSLDRGAFF. The chain recombines TRBV2 with TRBJ1-1; 10 positions match TRBD1. The read finishes 3 residues shy of the CDR3 end, and the germline J gene is used to complete it. This CDR3 region has 11 residues. Germline V gene lookup returns CDR1 SNHLY and CDR2 FYNNEI. Drawing the rest from reference TRBV2 and TRBJ1-1, the complete variable domain is EPEVTQTPSHQVTQMGQEVILRCVPISNHLYFYWYRQILGQKVEFLVSFYNNEISEKSEIFDDQFSVERPDGSNFTLKIRSTKLEDSAMYFCASSLDRGAFFGQGTRLTVV.

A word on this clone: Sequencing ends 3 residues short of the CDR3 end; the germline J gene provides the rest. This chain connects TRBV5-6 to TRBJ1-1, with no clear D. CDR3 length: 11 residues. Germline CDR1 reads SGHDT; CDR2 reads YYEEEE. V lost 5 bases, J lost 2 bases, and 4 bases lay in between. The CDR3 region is CASSSNTEAFF. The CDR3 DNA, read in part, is TGTGCCAGCAGTTCTAACACTGAA.

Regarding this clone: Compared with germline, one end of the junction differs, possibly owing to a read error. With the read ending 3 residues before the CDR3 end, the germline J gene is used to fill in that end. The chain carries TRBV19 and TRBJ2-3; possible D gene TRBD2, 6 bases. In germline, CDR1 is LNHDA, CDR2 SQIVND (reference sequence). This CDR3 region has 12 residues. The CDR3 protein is CASRDFTETQYF. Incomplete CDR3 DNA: TGTGCCAGCCGGGACTTTACAGAGACG.

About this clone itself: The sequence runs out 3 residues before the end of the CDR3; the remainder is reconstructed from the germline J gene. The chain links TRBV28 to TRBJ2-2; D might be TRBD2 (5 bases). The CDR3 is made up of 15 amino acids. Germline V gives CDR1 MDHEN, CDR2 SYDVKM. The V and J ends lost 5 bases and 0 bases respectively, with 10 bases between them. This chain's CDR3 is CASSAPGANTGELFF. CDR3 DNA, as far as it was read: TGTGCCAGCAGTGCCCCCGGGGCGAACACCGGGGAG.

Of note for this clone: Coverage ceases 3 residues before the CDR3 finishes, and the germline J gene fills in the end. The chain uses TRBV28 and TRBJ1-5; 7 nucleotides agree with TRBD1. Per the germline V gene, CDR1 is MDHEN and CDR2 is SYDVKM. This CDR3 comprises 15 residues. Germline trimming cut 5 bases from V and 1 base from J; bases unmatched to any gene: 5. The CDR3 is CASSLGTASNQPQHF. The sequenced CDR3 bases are TGTGCCAGCAGTCTCGGGACAGCCAGCAATCAGCCC.

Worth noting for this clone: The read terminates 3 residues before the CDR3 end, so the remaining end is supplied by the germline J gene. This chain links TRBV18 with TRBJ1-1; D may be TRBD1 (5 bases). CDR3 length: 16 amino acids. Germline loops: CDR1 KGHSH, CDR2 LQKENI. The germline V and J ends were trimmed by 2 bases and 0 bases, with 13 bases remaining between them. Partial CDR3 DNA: TGTGCCAGCTCACCAGGGAGGGGATGGATGAACACTGAA. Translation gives CASSPGRGWMNTE. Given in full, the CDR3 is CASSPGRGWMNTEAFF. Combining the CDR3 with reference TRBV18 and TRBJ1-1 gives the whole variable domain NAGVMQNPRHLVRRRGQEARLRCSPMKGHSHVYWYRQLPEEGLKFMVYLQKENIIDESGMPKERFSAEFPKEGPSILRIQQVVRGDSAAYFCASSPGRGWMNTEAFFGQGTRLTVV.

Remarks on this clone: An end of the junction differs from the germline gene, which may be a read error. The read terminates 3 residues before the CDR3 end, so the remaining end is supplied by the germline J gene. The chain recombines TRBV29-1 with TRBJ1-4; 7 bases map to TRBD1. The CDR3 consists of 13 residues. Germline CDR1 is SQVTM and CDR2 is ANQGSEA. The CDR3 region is CSVDEGANEKLFF. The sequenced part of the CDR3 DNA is TGCAGCGTTGATGAGGGGGCTAACGAAAAA.

CDR3 sequence: CASSPLAGGQETQYF. The part of the CDR3 DNA that was read is TGTGCCAGCTCACCGTTAGCGGGGGGTCAAGAGACC. V and J are TRBV18 and TRBJ2-5; TRBD2 aligns across 10 bases. The CDR3 end falls 3 residues outside the read, so it is completed with the germline J gene. V lost 3 bases, J lost 2 bases, and 3 bases stayed unmatched. Germline CDR1 and CDR2: KGHSH and LQKENI. CDR3 length equals 15 residues.

CDR3 residues: CSGASGGGTEAFF. The sequenced CDR3 bases are TGCAGCGGGGCCTCGGGGGGGGGCACTGAA. The chain links TRBV29-1 to TRBJ1-1; TRBD1 is a possible D gene (5 bases). The CDR3 is cut off 3 residues early in the read; its end comes from the germline J gene. The CDR3 totals 13 residues. Between the trimmed V and J ends, which lost 7 bases and 4 bases, there was a span of 16 bases. The germline CDR1 and CDR2 sequences are SQVTM and ANQGSEA.

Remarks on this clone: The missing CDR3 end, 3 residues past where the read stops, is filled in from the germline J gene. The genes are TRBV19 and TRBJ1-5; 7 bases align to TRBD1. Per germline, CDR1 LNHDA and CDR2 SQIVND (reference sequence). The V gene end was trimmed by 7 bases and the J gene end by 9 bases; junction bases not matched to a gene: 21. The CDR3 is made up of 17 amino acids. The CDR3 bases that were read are TGTGCCAGTACCGATGGGGGACCGGGACAGAGCAGGAGGCCC. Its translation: CASTDGGPGQSRRP. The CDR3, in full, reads CASTDGGPGQSRRPQHF.

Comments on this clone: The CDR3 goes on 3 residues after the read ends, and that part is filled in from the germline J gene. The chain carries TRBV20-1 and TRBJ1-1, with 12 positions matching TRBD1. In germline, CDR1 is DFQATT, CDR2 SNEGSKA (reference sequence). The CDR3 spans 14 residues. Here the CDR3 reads CSAVPGTGGREAFF. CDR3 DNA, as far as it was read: TGCAGTGCTGTGCCCGGGACAGGGGGCCGAGAA.

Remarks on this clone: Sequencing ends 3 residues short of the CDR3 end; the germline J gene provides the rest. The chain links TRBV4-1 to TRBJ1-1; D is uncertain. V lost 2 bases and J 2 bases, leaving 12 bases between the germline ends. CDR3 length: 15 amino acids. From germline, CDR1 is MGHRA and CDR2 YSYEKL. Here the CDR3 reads CASSQLRADNTEAFF. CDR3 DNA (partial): TGCGCCAGCAGCCAACTGAGGGCAGACAACACTGAA.